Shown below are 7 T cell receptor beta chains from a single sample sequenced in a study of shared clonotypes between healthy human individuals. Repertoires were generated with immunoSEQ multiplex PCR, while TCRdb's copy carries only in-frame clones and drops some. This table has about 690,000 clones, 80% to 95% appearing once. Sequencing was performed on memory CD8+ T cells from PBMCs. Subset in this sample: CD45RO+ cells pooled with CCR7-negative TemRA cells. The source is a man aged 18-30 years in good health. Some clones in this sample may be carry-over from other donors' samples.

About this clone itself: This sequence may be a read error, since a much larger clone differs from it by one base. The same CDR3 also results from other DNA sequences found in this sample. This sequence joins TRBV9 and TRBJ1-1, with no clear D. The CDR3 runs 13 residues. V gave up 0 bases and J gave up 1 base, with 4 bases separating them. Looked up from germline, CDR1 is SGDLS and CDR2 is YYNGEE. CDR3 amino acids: CASSVAGNTEAFF. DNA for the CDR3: TGTGCCAGCAGCGTAGCGGGGAACACTGAAGCTTTCTTT.

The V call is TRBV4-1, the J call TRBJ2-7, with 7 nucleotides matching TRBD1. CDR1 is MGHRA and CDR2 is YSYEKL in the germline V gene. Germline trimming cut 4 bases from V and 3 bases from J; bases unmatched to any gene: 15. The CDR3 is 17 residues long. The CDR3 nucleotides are TGCGCCAGCAGCCCGACCCTTGTCGGGACAGTCTTCTACGAGCAGTACTTC. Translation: CASSPTLVGTVFYEQYF.

The CDR3 reads CASSPTVKTGYALEAFF. CDR3 DNA: TGTGCCAGCAGTCCCACTGTTAAGACGGGATATGCTTTAGAAGCTTTCTTT. This chain connects TRBV4-2 to TRBJ1-1; D gene unclear. Germline V lookup: CDR1 LGHNA, CDR2 YNFKEQ. CDR3 length equals 17 residues. V was shortened by 6 bases and J by 8 bases, with 28 bases between the two germline ends.

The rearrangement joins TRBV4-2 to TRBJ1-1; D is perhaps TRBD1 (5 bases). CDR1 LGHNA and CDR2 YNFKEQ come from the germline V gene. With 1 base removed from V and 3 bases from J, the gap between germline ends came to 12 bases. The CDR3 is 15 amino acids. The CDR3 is CASSQGWGDDTEAFF. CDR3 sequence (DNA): TGTGCCAGCAGCCAAGGCTGGGGGGATGACACTGAAGCTTTCTTT.

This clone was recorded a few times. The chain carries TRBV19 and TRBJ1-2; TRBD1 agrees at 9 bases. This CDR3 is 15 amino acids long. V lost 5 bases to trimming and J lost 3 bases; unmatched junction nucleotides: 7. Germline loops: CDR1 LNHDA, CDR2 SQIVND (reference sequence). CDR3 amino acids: CASSSRTGDYYGYTF. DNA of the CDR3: TGTGCCAGTAGTTCGCGGACAGGGGATTACTATGGCTACACCTTC.

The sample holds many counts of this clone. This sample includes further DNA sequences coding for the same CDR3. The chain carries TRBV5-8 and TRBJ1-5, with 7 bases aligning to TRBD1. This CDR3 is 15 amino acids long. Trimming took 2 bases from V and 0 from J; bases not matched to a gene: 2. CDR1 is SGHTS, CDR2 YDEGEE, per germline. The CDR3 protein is CASSLQGYSNQPQHF. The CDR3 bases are TGTGCCAGCAGCTTACAGGGGTATAGCAATCAGCCCCAGCATTTT.

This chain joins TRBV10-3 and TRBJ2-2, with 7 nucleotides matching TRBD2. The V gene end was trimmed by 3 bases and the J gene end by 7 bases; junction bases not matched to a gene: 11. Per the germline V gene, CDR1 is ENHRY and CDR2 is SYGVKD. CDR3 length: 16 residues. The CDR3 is CAISDLAGESLGELFF. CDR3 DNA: TGTGCCATCAGTGATTTGGCGGGAGAGTCTCTCGGGGAGCTGTTTTTT.